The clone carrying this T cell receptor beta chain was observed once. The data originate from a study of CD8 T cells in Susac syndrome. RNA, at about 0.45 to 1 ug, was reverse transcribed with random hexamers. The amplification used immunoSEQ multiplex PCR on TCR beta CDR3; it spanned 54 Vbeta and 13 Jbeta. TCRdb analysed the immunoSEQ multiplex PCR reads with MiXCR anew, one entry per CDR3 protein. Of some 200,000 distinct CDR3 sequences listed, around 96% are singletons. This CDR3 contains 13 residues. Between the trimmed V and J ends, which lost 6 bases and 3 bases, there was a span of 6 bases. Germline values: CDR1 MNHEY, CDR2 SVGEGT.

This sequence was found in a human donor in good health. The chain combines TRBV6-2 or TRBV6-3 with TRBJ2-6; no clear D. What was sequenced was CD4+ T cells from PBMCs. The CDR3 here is CASSPYGANVLTF. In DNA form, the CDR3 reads TGTGCCAGCAGCCCGTATGGGGCCAACGTCCTGACTTTC.